The subject of this entry is one T cell receptor beta chain. It has no known antigen specificity. The input lacks base qualities; no much larger clone sits a single base away. The CDR3 runs 15 amino acids, cysteine and phenylalanine included. This entry keeps only the CDR3 DNA: 45 bases, framed from base 1. The germline V gene encodes CDR1 MNHEY and CDR2 SVGAGI. V is cut back by 5 bases and J by 3 bases, with 10 bases in the junction unmatched. The cohort consisted of 666 healthy bone marrow donors. Cohort members were all nominally healthy when sampled, although unrecorded immune exposures were likely present. The donor tested CMV seropositive and was one of the 289 seropositive cohort members. A peripheral blood sample was collected from each donor, and TCR beta sequencing was performed on peripheral blood mononuclear cells. The Qiagen DNeasy Blood Extraction Kit was used to extract genomic DNA from the blood cell samples.

The data were obtained in a study of cytomegalovirus exposure and HLA in healthy donors (dated by TCRdb to the late 2010s). Background for the entire study: According to an earlier analysis of 587 of the donors, 150 million to 200 million T cells yielded roughly 100 million unique TCR beta sequences and 276 Gb of sequence data. On average, 235,054 unique TCR beta nucleotide sequences were sequenced per donor among roughly 430 genotyped donors of the cohort, with around 19% of those sequences being non-productive. Roughly 300 gigabases of sequencing data and approximately 91 million unique TCR sequences made up an early release that covered approximately 620 HLA-typed donors. Of the roughly 410 genotyped donors, 81% were placed in the genetic ancestry cluster associated with self-reported Caucasian donors. All discovery cohort repertoires had been generated using a single sequencing platform. In a later genetic analysis, genome-wide SNP genotypes for about three fifths of the roughly 670 donors were used, and that subset was treated as a discovery cohort. Typing coverage differed by locus: A, B, C, DRB1 and DQB1 were typed in roughly 620-630 donors, DQA1 in approximately 520, DPA1 in some 600, and DPB1 in 400 to 480. An earlier analysis of around 540 of the donors applied high-throughput TCR beta sequencing to assess whether each TCR beta V gene segment acted as functional or pseudogenic. Using immunosequencing, the study profiled T cell repertoires from about 620 subjects and related those repertoires to cytomegalovirus serostatus. Because of strong linkage in the cohort, a few DR-DQ haplotypes were treated as single units for association and clustering. The study aimed to test whether signatures of past pathogen exposure could be identified by cataloging public T cell receptors. Alongside the repertoire data, information on donor age, sex, ethnicity and CMV serostatus was compiled. HLA typing included class I and class II loci at four-digit resolution. A separate validation cohort of 90 to 150 different subjects was used in addition to the approximately 700-subject first cohort. In the later analysis, no new phenotypic data were used to find candidate immune exposures; instead, reliance was placed on TCR beta sequences and their occurrence across donors. To study patterns of TCR occurrence, a later analysis re-analyzed previously published TCR beta repertoires from around 660 donors and added high-resolution HLA genotyping. To predict cytomegalovirus infection status, the study brought together high-throughput TCR immunosequencing, statistical association of individual TCRs with disease status, and machine learning.

Broad study findings and their caveats: According to the authors, the approach could potentially be generalized to other disease states and immunological phenotypes. The 87-base-pair reads could not distinguish some IMGT-functional V segments, including TRBV6-2 and TRBV6-3, so those segments were excluded. The sequencing pipeline was judged likely to have produced a cluster of highly shared sequence variants as a technical artifact. In a later analysis, most CMV-associated TCR beta chains were found to appear HLA-restricted, with HLA associations seemingly driven largely by CMV exposure. Because HLA typing was missing for some donors at each locus, association tests included only the typed subset. In a later genetic analysis, fewer N-insertions in productive TCRs were reported among donors in an Asian-associated ancestry cluster than the roughly 700-donor mean. Compared with equally common non-associated chains, HLA-associated TCR beta chains in a later analysis were more clonally expanded and had lower generation probabilities. Sequencing depth was assumed to be roughly uniform across donors in the presence/absence analyses, though that assumption may not hold. The cohort was sequenced for TCR beta chains only, and without alpha or paired-chain data the features that could be detected were limited. In the study, roughly 160 TCR beta chains were listed as associated with cytomegalovirus. In vitro tests confirmed that a few of the cytomegalovirus-associated TCR beta chains recognize cytomegalovirus antigens. According to a later analysis, parvovirus B19, influenza, CMV and Epstein-Barr virus appeared linked to several top co-occurrence clusters. Broadly in line with IMGT annotations, most TCR beta V segments showed up in productive rearrangements about 87% or about 30% of the time in an earlier analysis of about 500 of the donors. Correlated functional status among segregating V segments might reflect linkage disequilibrium, but an unknown experimental factor could not be ruled out. The classifier was reported to diagnose cytomegalovirus status with high specificity and sensitivity in both the original and validation cohorts. At a false discovery rate of 0.05, a later analysis linked around 15,000 TCR beta sequences to specific HLA alleles. A further reported finding was that TCR beta sequences accurately predicted the HLA-A and HLA-B alleles for most subjects in the first cohort. The only immune exposure information available for the cohort was CMV serostatus. When HLA alleles, especially DR and DQ, strongly co-occurred, attributing TCR associations to individual alleles was difficult. Most TCR sequences were seen in very few donors, while some public TCRs were found in many individuals. A later analysis found that TCR association rates varied across HLA loci, with DRB1 alleles showing the most associated TCRs and HLA-C alleles the fewest. The earlier analysis of some 560 of the donors excluded some 15 rarely observed V segments, including chromosome 9 orphons, because counts were too low. A later genetic analysis associated a missense DCLRE1C variant with V-gene and J-gene trimming of TCR beta chains, and an independent cohort replicated the association.

The library relied on the immunoSEQ multiplex PCR assay. The multiplex PCR relied on a mix of 60 forward primers for TCR Vbeta segments and 13 reverse primers for TCR Jbeta segments. The CDR3 region of rearranged TCR beta genes was amplified from genomic DNA by a multiplex PCR assay. The Illumina HiSeq System was used to sequence the amplified TCR beta libraries as 87-base-pair reads. Processing in the source paper ran as follows. Across the roughly 700 repertoires, a later analysis counted some 80 million unique TCR beta chains, approximately 12 million of which were shared by at least two donors. Raw reads were error-corrected and collapsed into unique sequences with a nearest-neighbor algorithm that merged closely related sequences to remove PCR and sequencing errors. Alignment of CDR3 sequences to IMGT reference sequences was used to assign V, D and J gene segments. For a sequence to be retained, a match of at least six nucleotides was required to both a V gene segment and a J gene segment. Rearrangements were classified as productive when the CDR3 lacked stop codons and remained in frame with V and J, and all other rearrangements were classified as non-productive. CDR3 was defined by IMGT convention, running from the second conserved V-encoded cysteine to the conserved J-encoded phenylalanine. The earlier analysis of 500 to 650 of the donors excluded any sequence lacking an unambiguous match to a single V gene segment. In an earlier analysis of some 590 of the donors, a V segment was called functional when productive rearrangements were above 56.7%, and segregating when the standard deviation between donors exceeded 5%. To diagnose cytomegalovirus status from the catalog of TCR beta chain sequences, a statistical classification framework was built. A later analysis assigned V and J genes by comparing TCR nucleotide sequences with IMGT/GENE-DB human TR gene sequences. Using the TCRdist pipeline, a later analysis assigned CDR3 sequences along with most-parsimonious VDJ recombination scenarios. In a later analysis, each TCR beta chain was defined by its CDR3 amino acid sequence together with its V-gene family, and reads lacking a unique V-gene family were excluded. A later analysis removed 592 highly shared, low-generation-probability nucleotide sequences to deal with suspected cross-contamination and a sequencing artifact. In a later analysis, a clonal expansion index was calculated for each public chain from normalized within-repertoire ranks of inferred template counts. In a later analysis, generation probabilities were computed using a VDJ recombination model fitted to out-of-frame rearrangements, and the results were checked against IGoR. In a later analysis, TCR-TCR, TCR-HLA and TCR-CMV co-occurrence was scored with hypergeometric tests, and a repertoire-size bias correction was applied to TCR pairs. A later analysis estimated false discovery rates by permuting HLA or CMV assignments 20 times. In a later analysis, co-occurring TCRs were grouped using DBSCAN, and TCRdist sequence similarity was added for clustering within HLA-allele-positive subsets. For co-occurrence clustering, repertoires with fewer than 30,000 or more than 120,000 public chains were excluded, along with several repertoires with anomalous nucleotide sharing. What TCRdb holds here is the immuneACCESS table cut down to in-frame rearrangements. Part of the clones is not present; checked against another copy, under half of the missing clones reflect an unresolved V gene, and the others are unexplained. D and trimming were read from the DNA, whereas the V and J calls and clone size are those reported in that table. Within this sample are over 65,000 clones, with around 80% of them counted one time only. The top ten constitute about 7.4% of the sample.

The TCR sequence derives from a woman aged 25-40 years in good health and CMV-seropositive. Sequencing was done on a sample of PBMCs. The sequence links TRBV6-5 to TRBJ2-7; the central 7 bases match TRBD1. This receptor has the CDR3 CASSGPGTVGYEQYF. The nucleotides read TGTGCCAGCAGTGGCCCGGGGACAGTCGGCTACGAGCAGTACTTC.